The 25 T cell receptor beta chains below all came from one sample that was sequenced in a study of shared clonotypes between healthy human individuals. Using immunoSEQ multiplex PCR, the repertoire was profiled, and TCRdb retains in-frame clones only, with some absent. The sample yields more than 1 million clones, approximately 80% seen once. Sequencing was carried out using memory CD4+ T cells from PBMCs. Subset specified: CD45RA-negative fraction. The receptor set was obtained from a man aged 18-30 years in good health. Some clones in this sample may be carry-over from other donors' samples.

In this sample, this clone turned up once. The chain employs TRBV2 and TRBJ1-2, with a weak D call TRBD1 (6 bases). Per germline, CDR1 SNHLY and CDR2 FYNNEI. Trimming left V 3 bases short and J 7 bases short, with 15 bases between. This CDR3 region has 14 residues. In DNA, the CDR3 is TGTGCCAGCAGTGAGAGGGGGGGCGCGCCTGGCTACACCTTC. As protein: CASSERGGAPGYTF.

The chain is built from TRBV28 and TRBJ1-5; tentative D call: TRBD1 (6 bases). The CDR3 loop spans 15 amino acids. Trimming cost V 5 bases and J 1 base, with 12 bases left between them. Germline V gene data show CDR1 as MDHEN and CDR2 as SYDVKM. The CDR3 region has the DNA TGTGCCAGCAGTGACGGGACATTGAGCAATCAGCCCCAGCATTTT. Its translation: CASSDGTLSNQPQHF.

With regard to this clone: This CDR3 is also generated by other DNA sequences in the sample. The chain links TRBV28 to TRBJ1-5; unclear D gene. V lost 3 bases and J lost 2, with 11 bases in between. The CDR3 is made up of 15 amino acids. Per germline, CDR1 MDHEN and CDR2 SYDVKM. The CDR3 bases are TGTGCCAGCAGTTTGAGAGGTCTGGGCAATCAGCCCCAGCATTTT. Translated, it gives CASSLRGLGNQPQHF.

This clone was recorded at least ten times. The chain carries TRBV11-2 and TRBJ2-7; tentatively, D is TRBD2 (5 bases). The ends were cut back, 5 bases at V and 7 bases at J, with 15 bases in the middle. This CDR3 region has 13 residues. Germline CDR1 SGHAT, CDR2 FQNNGV. In nucleotides, the CDR3 is TGTGCCAGCAGCCCCCATACTGGGGAGGAGCAGTACTTC. Protein product: CASSPHTGEEQYF.

The chain combines TRBV5-4 with TRBJ2-7; 10 bases line up with TRBD2. The trim removed 5 bases at V and 4 bases at J, leaving 6 bases unmatched. This CDR3 has 14 amino acids. Germline CDR1 reads SGHNT; CDR2 reads YYREEE (reference sequence). The CDR3 DNA is TGTGCCAGCAGGGGCGGACTAGCGGCATACGAGCAGTACTTC. As protein: CASRGGLAAYEQYF.

The chain carries TRBV7-8 and TRBJ2-5, with D hard to call. Germline lookup yields CDR1 SGHVS and CDR2 FQNEAQ. V lost 2 bases and J 5 bases, leaving 9 bases between the germline ends. CDR3 length: 13 residues. CDR3 sequence reads: CASSLREMETQYF. In DNA form, the CDR3 reads TGTGCCAGCAGCTTAAGAGAGATGGAGACCCAGTACTTC.

Points on this clone: This same CDR3 is encoded by further DNA sequences in the sample. The chain recombines TRBV7-6 with TRBJ2-5, with 12 nucleotides matching TRBD2. Germline trimming cut 1 base from V and 2 bases from J; bases unmatched to any gene: 5. Germline CDR1 reads SGHVS; CDR2 reads FNYEAQ. The CDR3 covers 17 residues. This chain's CDR3 is CASSLGLAGGGQETQYF. The CDR3 coding sequence is TGTGCCAGCAGCTTAGGGCTAGCGGGAGGGGGTCAAGAGACCCAGTACTTC.

This clone came up a few times. The J gene is TRBJ1-4, the V gene TRBV5-1; 8 bases line up with TRBD1. Germline lookup yields CDR1 SGHRS and CDR2 YFSETQ. CDR3 length: 15 residues. The ends lost 5 bases at V and 5 bases at J; junction bases unmatched: 8. The chain's CDR3 is CASRLGGQENEKLFF. The CDR3 nucleotides read TGCGCCAGCAGACTAGGGGGACAGGAGAATGAAAAACTGTTTTTT.

The chain uses TRBV5-6 and TRBJ1-1, with D possibly matching TRBD1 (5 bases). Germline-derived CDR1 and CDR2 are SGHDT and YYEEEE. The V and J ends lost 4 bases and 2 bases respectively, with 15 bases between them. This CDR3 contains 15 residues. The CDR3, as DNA: TGTGCCAGCAGCCTTGGTTGGGGGATTAACACTGAAGCTTTCTTT. Protein sequence: CASSLGWGINTEAFF.

The chain carries TRBV7-2 and TRBJ2-7, with TRBD2 identical over 11 bases. This CDR3 spans 15 amino acids. The J segment lost 6 bases and the V segment lost 0 bases, leaving 4 bases of the junction unmatched. The V gene's germline CDR1 is SGHTA and CDR2 FQGNSA. The CDR3 DNA follows: TGTGCCAGCAGCTTAGCACTAGCGGGAGTAAGCGAGCAGTACTTC. Protein: CASSLALAGVSEQYF.

This clone came up once. V is TRBV14 and J is TRBJ1-2; 7 positions agree with TRBD1. J lost 4 bases, V lost 4 bases, and 6 bases had no gene match. The CDR3 covers 14 residues. Looked up from germline, CDR1 is SGHDN and CDR2 is FVKESK. CDR3 loop: CASSPGGLLYGYTF. CDR3 nucleotide sequence: TGTGCCAGCAGCCCAGGGGGACTCCTCTATGGCTACACCTTC.

This chain uses TRBV11-2 with TRBJ2-3; TRBD2 might be the D (5 bases). The CDR3 extends over 14 amino acids. Germline values: CDR1 SGHAT, CDR2 FQNNGV. Trimming left V 6 bases short and J 5 bases short, with 15 bases between. The DNA for the CDR3 is TGTGCCAGCAGTGCCGTTACCGGGAAAGATACGCAGTATTTT. As protein: CASSAVTGKDTQYF.

The V and J genes are TRBV27 and TRBJ2-1; D gene unclear. This CDR3 spans 16 amino acids. Trimming pared 7 bases from V and 5 bases from J, leaving 21 bases between. Germline CDR1 MNHEY, CDR2 SMNVEV (reference sequence). Here the CDR3 DNA reads TGTGCCAGCAACATACGGGTCGGGTTAGCCAACAATGAGCAGTTCTTC. Its translation is CASNIRVGLANNEQFF.

This clone has only a few counts. The chain carries TRBV7-2 and TRBJ2-7, with a possible D match to TRBD1 (5 bases). The germline V gene has CDR1 SGHTA and CDR2 FQGNSA. This CDR3 region has 14 residues. V gave up 1 base and J gave up 4 bases, with 11 bases separating them. The CDR3 spells CASSLGQGLYEQYF. The DNA for the CDR3 is TGTGCCAGCAGCTTAGGGCAGGGCCTGTACGAGCAGTACTTC.

V is TRBV7-9 and J is TRBJ1-5; possible D gene TRBD1, 6 bases. The CDR3 has 14 amino acids. Germline V gene sequence: CDR1 SEHNR, CDR2 FQNEAQ (reference sequence). Trimming removed 3 bases at V and 5 bases at J, with 11 bases between. The chain's CDR3 is CASSFGGGHQPQHF. The CDR3 nucleotides read TGTGCCAGCAGCTTTGGAGGGGGACATCAGCCCCAGCATTTT.

V usage is TRBV9 and J usage is TRBJ2-1; D not certain. This CDR3 is 13 amino acids long. V was pared by 3 bases and J by 7 bases, with 11 bases between. From germline, CDR1 is SGDLS and CDR2 YYNGEE. The CDR3 region is CASSGPSWNEQFF. The DNA for the CDR3 is TGTGCCAGCAGCGGACCTAGTTGGAATGAGCAGTTCTTC.

This chain connects TRBV30 to TRBJ1-1; D call uncertain. Trimming shortened V by 4 bases and J by 8 bases, and 23 bases separated the two germline ends. Germline-derived CDR1 and CDR2 are GTSNPN and SVGIG (reference sequence). This CDR3 contains 15 residues. CDR3 bases: TGTGCCTGGAACCCCCGGCGGGCCACGAGAGGAGAAGCTTTCTTT. It is translated as CAWNPRRATRGEAFF.

The V and J genes are TRBV28 and TRBJ1-3; possible D gene TRBD1, 6 bases. Germline V gives CDR1 MDHEN, CDR2 SYDVKM. This CDR3 spans 16 amino acids. V was pared by 4 bases and J by 0 bases, with 13 bases between. The CDR3 DNA reads TGTGCCAGCAGTTCGCCCGGGGGGCCCTCTGGAAACACCATATATTTT. Its translation: CASSSPGGPSGNTIYF.

This clone was detected only a few times. J is TRBJ1-5 and V is TRBV30, with 8 bases identical to TRBD1. The V gene end was trimmed by 5 bases and the J gene end by 9 bases; junction bases not matched to a gene: 9. The germline CDR1 and CDR2 sequences are GTSNPN and SVGIG (reference sequence). This CDR3 region has 13 residues. This CDR3 reads CAWELQGGGPQHF. In DNA form, the CDR3 reads TGTGCCTGGGAACTACAGGGGGGCGGGCCCCAGCATTTT.

This chain links TRBV6-6 with TRBJ1-2, with 7 bases lining up with TRBD1. CDR1 and CDR2 from the germline V gene are MNHNY and SVGAGI (reference sequence). CDR3 size: 12 residues. Germline trimming cut 7 bases from V and 3 bases from J; bases unmatched to any gene: 2. The CDR3 DNA is TGTGCCAGCACTCAGGGGGACTATGGCTACACCTTC. It yields the protein CASTQGDYGYTF.

V gene TRBV6-5 combines with J gene TRBJ2-7; D is uncertain. The V end was cut by 6 bases, the J end by 6 bases, with 9 bases between. The CDR3 has 11 amino acids. CDR1 is MNHEY, CDR2 SVGAGI, per germline. The CDR3, as DNA: TGTGCCAGCAGACATCTGGGCGAGCAGTACTTC. This sequence encodes CASRHLGEQYF.

The chain joins TRBV10-3 to TRBJ1-2, with 7 bases aligning to TRBD1. The V segment lost 4 bases and the J segment 0 bases; nucleotides outside the gene matches: 2. The CDR3 extends over 14 amino acids. Looked up from germline, CDR1 is ENHRY and CDR2 is SYGVKD. The CDR3 nucleotides are TGTGCCATCAGTGGACAGGGATCTAACTATGGCTACACCTTC. This codes for CAISGQGSNYGYTF.

This clone was recorded only once. The chain uses TRBV30 and TRBJ2-1; weak D call: TRBD1 (6 bases). The CDR3 has 15 amino acids. The germline V gene encodes CDR1 GTSNPN and CDR2 SVGIG (reference sequence). V was trimmed by 3 bases and J by 7 bases, leaving 19 bases between them. For the CDR3, the DNA is TGTGCCTGGAGCCGCGGACAGCCCTGGGTGAATGAGCAGTTCTTC. Translating gives CAWSRGQPWVNEQFF.

The chain's CDR3 is CASSRSTNEKLFF. CDR3 DNA: TGTGCCAGCTCGAGGTCAACTAATGAAAAACTGTTTTTT. The rearrangement links TRBV7-8 to TRBJ1-4; no firm D call. Trimming took 8 bases from V and 0 from J, leaving 7 bases between them. Germline V gene sequence: CDR1 SGHVS, CDR2 FQNEAQ. CDR3 length equals 13 residues.

This chain connects TRBV5-6 to TRBJ2-2, with TRBD2 matching over 7 bases. CDR1 is SGHDT, CDR2 YYEEEE, per germline. CDR3 length equals 18 residues. J gave up 6 bases and V 4 bases, and 18 bases lay outside the gene matches. The CDR3 spells CASSPRPGRAGEAGELFF. In nucleotides, the CDR3 is TGTGCCAGCAGCCCACGCCCGGGGAGGGCGGGAGAAGCCGGGGAGCTGTTTTTT. The full variable domain, its missing parts supplied by reference TRBV5-6 and TRBJ2-2, is DAGVTQSPTHLIKTRGQQVTLRCSPKSGHDTVSWYQQALGQGPQFIFQYYEEEERQRGNFPDRFSGHQFPNYSSELNVNALLLGDSALYLCASSPRPGRAGEAGELFFGEGSRLTVL.